The sample holds a few counts of the clone carrying this T cell receptor beta chain. CDR3 length equals 14 residues. V lost 10 bases and J lost 5; bases outside the gene matches: 14. The germline CDR1 and CDR2 sequences are MNHEY and SVGEGT. TCRdb re-analysed the reads in MiXCR, keeping a single row per CDR3 protein. The sample lists about 240,000 distinct CDR3 sequences, 29% occurring once. This sample was included in a study of kidney transplant recipient with SARS-CoV-2 infection. This material consisted of a blood sample, taken at baseline and on day 111 from a kidney transplant recipient. The source of this sequence is a male patient in his 30s who had COVID-19 and was a kidney transplant recipient. The graft donor may be the source of some T cells. This rearrangement joins TRBV6-2 or TRBV6-3 to TRBJ2-7; 7 bases are shared with TRBD2. CDR3 residues: CATSRSGDPHEQYV. CDR3 nucleotide sequence: TGTGCCACCTCGAGGAGCGGGGACCCTCACGAGCAGTACGTC.